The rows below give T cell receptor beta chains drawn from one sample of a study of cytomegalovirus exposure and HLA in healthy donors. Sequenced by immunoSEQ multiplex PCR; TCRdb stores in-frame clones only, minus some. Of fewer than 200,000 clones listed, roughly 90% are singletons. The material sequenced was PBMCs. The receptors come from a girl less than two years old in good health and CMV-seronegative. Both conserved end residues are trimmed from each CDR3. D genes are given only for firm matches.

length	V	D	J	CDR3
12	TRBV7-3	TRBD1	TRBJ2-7	ASSSGTGGYEQY
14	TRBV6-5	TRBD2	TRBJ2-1	ASSYSTSGTTPEQF
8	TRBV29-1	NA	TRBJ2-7	SVAGNEQY
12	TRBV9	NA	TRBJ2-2	ASSVASGAGELF
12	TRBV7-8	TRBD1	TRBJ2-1	ASSARTGDNEQF
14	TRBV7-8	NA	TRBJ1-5	ASSLGGQHSNQPQH
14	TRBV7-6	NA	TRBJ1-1	ASSLVPQEDIPEAF
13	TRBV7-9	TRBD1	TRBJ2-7	ASSFTTGFGYEQY
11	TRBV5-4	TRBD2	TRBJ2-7	ASSLGLALEQY
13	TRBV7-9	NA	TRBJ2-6	ASSFRGAGANVLT
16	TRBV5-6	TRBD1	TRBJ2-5	ASSLVSPDRGVKETQY
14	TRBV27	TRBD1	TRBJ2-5	ASSLSLLQGQETQY
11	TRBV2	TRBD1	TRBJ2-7	ASAGTGAYEQY
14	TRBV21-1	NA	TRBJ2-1	ASRMASGGEIDEQF
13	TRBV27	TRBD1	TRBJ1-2	ASSPQGLLYYGYT
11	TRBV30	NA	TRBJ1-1	AWSVQQNTEAF
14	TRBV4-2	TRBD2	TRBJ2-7	ASSQEKSRGGGEQY
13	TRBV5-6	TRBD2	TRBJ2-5	ASSLTSGGHYVQY
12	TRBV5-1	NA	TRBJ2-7	ASSWTGNSYEQY
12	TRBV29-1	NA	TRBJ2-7	SVESGQGGYEQY
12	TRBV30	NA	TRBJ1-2	AWSVWQGPYGYT
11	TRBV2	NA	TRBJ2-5	ASSTGYQETQY
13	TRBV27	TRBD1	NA	ASSLKGQLLYEQY
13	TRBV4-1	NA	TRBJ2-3	ASSQESGGRGTQY
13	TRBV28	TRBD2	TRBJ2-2	ASSLLTGGTGELF
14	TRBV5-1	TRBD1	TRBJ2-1	ASSLGGTGVRNEQF
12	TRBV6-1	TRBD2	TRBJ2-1	ASGGGRVDNEQF
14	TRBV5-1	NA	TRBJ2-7	ASSLAQGIASYEQY
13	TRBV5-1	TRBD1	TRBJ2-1	ASSLGGTGVNEQF
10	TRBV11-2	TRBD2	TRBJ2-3	ASSPRTSPQY
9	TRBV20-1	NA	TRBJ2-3	SARHSDTQY
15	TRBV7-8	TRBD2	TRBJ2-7	ASSYSGTSGVRYEQY